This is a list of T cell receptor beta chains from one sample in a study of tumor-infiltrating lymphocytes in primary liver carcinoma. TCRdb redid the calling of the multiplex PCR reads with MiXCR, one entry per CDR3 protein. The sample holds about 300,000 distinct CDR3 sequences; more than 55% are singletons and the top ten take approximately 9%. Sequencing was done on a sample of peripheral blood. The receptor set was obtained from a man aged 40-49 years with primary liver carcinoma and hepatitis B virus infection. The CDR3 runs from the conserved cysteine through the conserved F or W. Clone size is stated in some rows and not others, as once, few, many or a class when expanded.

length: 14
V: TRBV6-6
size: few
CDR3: CASSLPGPATVAFF

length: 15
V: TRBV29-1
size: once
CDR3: CSVENDRITDWTQYF

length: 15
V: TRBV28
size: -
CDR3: CASSFGQSLSIEQYF

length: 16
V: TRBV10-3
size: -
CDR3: CAIRGLAGGGTDTQYF

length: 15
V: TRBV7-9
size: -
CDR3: CASSLVAGIYNEQFF

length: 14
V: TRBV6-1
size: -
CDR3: CASSEGPGRYEPYF

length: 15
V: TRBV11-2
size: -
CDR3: CASSYRLASLGKQFF

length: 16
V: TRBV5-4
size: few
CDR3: CASSLRTGGVTDTQYF

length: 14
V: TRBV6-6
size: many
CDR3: CASSYLGQTTPLHF

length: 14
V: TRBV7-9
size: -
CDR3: CASSLGPGQGYYTF

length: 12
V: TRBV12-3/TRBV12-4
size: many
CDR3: CASSRNRNGYTF

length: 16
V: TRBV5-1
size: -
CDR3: CASNLATGRNTGELFF

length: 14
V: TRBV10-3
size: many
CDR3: CAISGAGVEYEQYF

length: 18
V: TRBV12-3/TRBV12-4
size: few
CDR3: CASSSTSGNLLIPHEQYF

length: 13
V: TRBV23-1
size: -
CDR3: CASSGSGGHEQYF

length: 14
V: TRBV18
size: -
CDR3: CASSPGKSKDEQFF

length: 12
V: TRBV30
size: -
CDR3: CAWDTGEETQYF

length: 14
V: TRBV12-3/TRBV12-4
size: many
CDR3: CASSRDRVGNTIYF